These T cell receptor beta chains were read from a single sample in a study of T cells after posttransplantation cyclophosphamide. Repertoires were generated with immunoSEQ multiplex PCR, while TCRdb's copy carries only in-frame clones and drops some. Of thousands of clones detected, just over 95% appear once; the ten largest clones hold approximately 0.46%. Source material: naive CD8+ T cells sorted from PBMCs. These receptors were collected from a woman younger than 45 in good health and a related stem cell transplant donor. Each CDR3 is given with its conserved first and last residue. Each record gives: clone size, V gene, CDR3 protein. Clone size is given for some rows only: seen once, a few or many times, or a class if the clone is expanded.

>.|TRBV13
CASSRSGGPYEQYF
>.|TRBV7-9
CASSQTISGDRSNQPQHF
>.|TRBV5-8
CASSLGTGVSGPQHF
>.|TRBV27
CASSPWTSDLETQYF
>.|TRBV7-2
CASSLGGVSEQYF
>.|TRBV6-6
CASSPTAFNEKLFF
>.|TRBV6-6
CASSQLRTGDEAFF
>.|TRBV5-1
CASSLVGWDGTSGYNEQFF
>.|TRBV5-1
CASSKGQGSEVYGYTF
>.|TRBV7-9
CASSPHSGITGDEQYF
>once|TRBV4-3
CASRRDSDTEAFF
>once|TRBV19
CASSINTTGVRAYEQYF
>.|TRBV6-6
CASRLTGILFPDTQYF
>.|TRBV10-3
CAIRDTQNTEAFF
>.|TRBV5-1
CASSLMGQGPETQYF
>.|TRBV9
CASSVGGGSLNEQFF
>.|TRBV5-6
CASRGMNTEAFF
>once|TRBV29-1
CSVESVQETQYF
>.|TRBV28
CASSLYRYSPYEQYF
>.|TRBV7-9
CASSFKMTDPKTYNEQFF
>.|TRBV29-1
CSIAGSSYQETQYF
>.|TRBV5-1
CASSLSGLASYEQYF
>.|TRBV7-8
CASSRGLPAGSYEQYF
>.|TRBV6-5
CASSHEGDSEAFF
>once|TRBV5-4
CAYRGVNTEAFF
>.|TRBV13
CASSFTGVAKNIQYF
>.|TRBV7-2
CASSLVTGGTEAFF
>.|TRBV4-1
CASSLTSGGDRDTQYF
>.|TRBV27
CASSYGQQNTEAFF
>.|TRBV29-1
CSALLEGSINQPQHF
>.|TRBV27
CASSRTESYEQYF
>.|TRBV11-2
CASSFEGLFSGNTIYF
>.|TRBV27
CASSYRVGNEQFF
>.|TRBV19
CASTYLGGGKRDGYTF
>.|TRBV7-2
CASSFFGSSYNEQFF